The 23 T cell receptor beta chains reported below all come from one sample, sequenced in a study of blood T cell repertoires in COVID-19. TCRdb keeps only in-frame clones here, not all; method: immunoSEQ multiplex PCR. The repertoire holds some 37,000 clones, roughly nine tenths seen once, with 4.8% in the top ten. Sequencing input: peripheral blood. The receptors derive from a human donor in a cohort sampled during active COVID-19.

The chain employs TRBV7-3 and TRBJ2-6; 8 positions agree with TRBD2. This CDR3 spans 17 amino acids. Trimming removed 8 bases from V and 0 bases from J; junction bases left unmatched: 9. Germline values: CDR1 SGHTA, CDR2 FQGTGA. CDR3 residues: CASATSGSSSGANVLTF. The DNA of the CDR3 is TGTGCCAGCGCCACTAGCGGTTCCTCCTCTGGGGCCAACGTCCTGACTTTC.

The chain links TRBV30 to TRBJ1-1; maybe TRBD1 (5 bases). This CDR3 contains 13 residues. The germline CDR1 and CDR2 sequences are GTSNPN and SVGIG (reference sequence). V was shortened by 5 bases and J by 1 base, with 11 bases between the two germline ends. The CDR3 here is CAWGYGGNTEAFF. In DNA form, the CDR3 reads TGTGCCTGGGGTTACGGGGGGAACACTGAAGCTTTCTTT.

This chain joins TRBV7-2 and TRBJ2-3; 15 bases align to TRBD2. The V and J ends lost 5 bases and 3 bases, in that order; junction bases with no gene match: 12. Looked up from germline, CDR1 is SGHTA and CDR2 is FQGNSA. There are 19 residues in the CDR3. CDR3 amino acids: CASSKRTSGREFGTDTQYF. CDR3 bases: TGTGCCAGCAGCAAAAGGACTAGCGGGAGGGAGTTCGGTACAGATACGCAGTATTTT.

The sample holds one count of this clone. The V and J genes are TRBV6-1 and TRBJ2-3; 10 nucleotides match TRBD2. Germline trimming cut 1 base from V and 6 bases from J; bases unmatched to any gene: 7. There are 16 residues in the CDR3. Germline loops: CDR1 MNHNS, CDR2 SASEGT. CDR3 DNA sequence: TGTGCCAGCAGTGAAGTAGATAGCGGGGGGTTGGATACGCAGTATTTT. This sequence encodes CASSEVDSGGLDTQYF.

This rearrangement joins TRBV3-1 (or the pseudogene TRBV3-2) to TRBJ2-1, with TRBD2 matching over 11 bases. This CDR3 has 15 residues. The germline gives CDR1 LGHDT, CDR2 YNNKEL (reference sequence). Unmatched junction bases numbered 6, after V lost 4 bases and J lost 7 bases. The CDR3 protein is CASSPGTSGWNEQFF. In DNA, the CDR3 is TGTGCCAGCAGCCCCGGGACTAGCGGATGGAATGAGCAGTTCTTC.

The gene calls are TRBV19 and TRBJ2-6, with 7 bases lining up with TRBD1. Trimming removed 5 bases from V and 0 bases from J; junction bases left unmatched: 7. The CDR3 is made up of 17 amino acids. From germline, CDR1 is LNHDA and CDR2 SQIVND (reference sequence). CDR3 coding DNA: TGTGCCAGTAGTGCCGGGACAGAGCTCTCTGGGGCCAACGTCCTGACTTTC. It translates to CASSAGTELSGANVLTF.

In nucleotides, the CDR3 is TGTGCCAGCTCACCAAATAGCGGGAGGGCCGAGAACATTCAGTACTTC. It codes for CASSPNSGRAENIQYF. This rearrangement joins TRBV18 to TRBJ2-4; the match to TRBD2 covers 11 bases. The length of the CDR3 is 16 residues. Germline V gives CDR1 KGHSH, CDR2 LQKENI. The ends lost 2 bases at V and 7 bases at J; junction bases unmatched: 7.

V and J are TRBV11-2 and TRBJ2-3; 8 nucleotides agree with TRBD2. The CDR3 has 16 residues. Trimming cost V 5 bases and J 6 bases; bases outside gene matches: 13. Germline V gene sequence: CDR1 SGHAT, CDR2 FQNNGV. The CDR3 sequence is CASSPKPGLGTDTQYF. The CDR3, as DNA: TGTGCCAGCAGCCCCAAGCCGGGACTAGGTACCGATACGCAGTATTTT.

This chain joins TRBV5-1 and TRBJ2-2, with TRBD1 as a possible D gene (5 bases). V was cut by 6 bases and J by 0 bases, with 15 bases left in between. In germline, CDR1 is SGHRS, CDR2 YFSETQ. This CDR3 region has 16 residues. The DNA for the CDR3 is TGCGCCAGCAATCCTACCCTGGACACGAACACCGGGGAGCTGTTTTTT. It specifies CASNPTLDTNTGELFF.

CDR3 amino acids: CASSPGVRPPYEQYF. The CDR3 DNA reads TGTGCCAGCAGCCCCGGAGTAAGGCCCCCCTACGAGCAGTACTTC. The rearrangement joins TRBV5-6 to TRBJ2-7, with D hard to call. Per the germline V gene, CDR1 is SGHDT and CDR2 is YYEEEE. With 4 bases removed from V and 2 bases from J, the gap between germline ends came to 16 bases. The CDR3 spans 15 residues.

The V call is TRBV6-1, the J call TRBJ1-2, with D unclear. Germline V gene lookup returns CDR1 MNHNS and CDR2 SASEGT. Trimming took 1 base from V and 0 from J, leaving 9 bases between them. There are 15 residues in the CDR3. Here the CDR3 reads CASSEEGRTNYGYTF. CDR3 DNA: TGTGCCAGCAGTGAAGAAGGGAGGACTAACTATGGCTACACCTTC.

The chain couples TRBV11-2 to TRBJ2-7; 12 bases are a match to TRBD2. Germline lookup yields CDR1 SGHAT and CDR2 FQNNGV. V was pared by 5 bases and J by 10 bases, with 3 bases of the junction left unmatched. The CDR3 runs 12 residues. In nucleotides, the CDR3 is TGTGCCAGCAGCCCTAGCGGGAGGGAACAGTACTTC. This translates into CASSPSGREQYF.

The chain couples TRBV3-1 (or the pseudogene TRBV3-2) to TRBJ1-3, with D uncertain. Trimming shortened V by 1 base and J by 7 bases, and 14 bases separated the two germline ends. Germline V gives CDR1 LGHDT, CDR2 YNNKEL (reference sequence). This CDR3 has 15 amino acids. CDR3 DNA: TGTGCCAGCAGCCAAGTCTCCAGTCATTCTAACACCATATATTTT. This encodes CASSQVSSHSNTIYF.

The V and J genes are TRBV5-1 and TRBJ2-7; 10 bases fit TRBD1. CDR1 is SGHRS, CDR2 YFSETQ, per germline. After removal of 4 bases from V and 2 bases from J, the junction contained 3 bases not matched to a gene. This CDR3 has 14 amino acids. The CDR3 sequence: CASSKTGGAYEQYF. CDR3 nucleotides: TGCGCCAGCAGCAAGACAGGGGGCGCCTACGAGCAGTACTTC.

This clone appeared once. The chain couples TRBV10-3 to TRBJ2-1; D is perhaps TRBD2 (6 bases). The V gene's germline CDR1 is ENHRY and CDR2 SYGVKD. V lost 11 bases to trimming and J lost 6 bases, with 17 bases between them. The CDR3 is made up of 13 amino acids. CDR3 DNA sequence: TGTGCCGCGGGGCTAAGCGGAGGCAATGAGCAGTTCTTC. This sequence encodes CAAGLSGGNEQFF.

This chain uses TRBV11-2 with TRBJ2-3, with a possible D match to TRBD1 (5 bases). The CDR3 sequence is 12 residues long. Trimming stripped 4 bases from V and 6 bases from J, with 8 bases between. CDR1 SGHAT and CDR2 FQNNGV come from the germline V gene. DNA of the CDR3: TGTGCCAGCAGCTCCTACAGGGATACGCAGTATTTT. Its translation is CASSSYRDTQYF.

CDR3 loop: CASSGPTSGEHREQFF. The CDR3 DNA is TGTGCCAGCAGCGGACCGACTAGCGGGGAGCATAGGGAGCAGTTCTTC. This chain uses TRBV28 with TRBJ2-1; TRBD2 matches 11 bases. Looked up from germline, CDR1 is MDHEN and CDR2 is SYDVKM. J gave up 10 bases and V 6 bases, and 14 bases lay outside the gene matches. The CDR3 has 16 residues.

The CDR3 bases are TGTGCCAGCAGTTATTCAACAGGGGGCGGTCAGCCCCAGCATTTT. As protein: CASSYSTGGGQPQHF. V gene TRBV6-5 combines with J gene TRBJ1-5, with 9 bases fitting TRBD1. From germline, CDR1 is MNHEY and CDR2 SVGAGI. CDR3 length: 15 amino acids. The V segment lost 3 bases and the J segment 6 bases; nucleotides outside the gene matches: 6.

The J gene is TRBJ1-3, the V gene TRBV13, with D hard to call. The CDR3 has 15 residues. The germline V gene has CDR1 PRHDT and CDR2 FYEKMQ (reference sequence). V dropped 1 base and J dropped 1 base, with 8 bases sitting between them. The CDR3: CASSLVTGSGNTIYF. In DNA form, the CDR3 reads TGTGCCAGCAGCTTAGTTACGGGTTCTGGAAACACCATATATTTT. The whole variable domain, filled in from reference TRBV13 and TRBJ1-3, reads AAGVIQSPRHLIKEKRETATLKCYPIPRHDTVYWYQQGPGQDPQFLISFYEKMQSDKGSIPDRFSAQQFSDYHSELNMSSLELGDSALYFCASSLVTGSGNTIYFGEGSWLTVV.

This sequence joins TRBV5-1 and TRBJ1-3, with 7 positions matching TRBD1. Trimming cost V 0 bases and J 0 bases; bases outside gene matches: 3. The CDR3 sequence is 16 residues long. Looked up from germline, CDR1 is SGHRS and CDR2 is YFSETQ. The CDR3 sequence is CASSLGPGGSGNTIYF. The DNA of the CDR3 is TGCGCCAGCAGCTTGGGCCCAGGGGGCTCTGGAAACACCATATATTTT.

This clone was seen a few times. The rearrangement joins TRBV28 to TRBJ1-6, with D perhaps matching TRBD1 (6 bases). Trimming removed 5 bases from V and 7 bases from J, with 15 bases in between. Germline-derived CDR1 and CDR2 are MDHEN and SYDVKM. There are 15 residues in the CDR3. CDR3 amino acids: CASSPPAGTNSPLHF. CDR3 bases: TGTGCCAGCAGTCCCCCAGCGGGGACAAATTCACCCCTCCACTTT.

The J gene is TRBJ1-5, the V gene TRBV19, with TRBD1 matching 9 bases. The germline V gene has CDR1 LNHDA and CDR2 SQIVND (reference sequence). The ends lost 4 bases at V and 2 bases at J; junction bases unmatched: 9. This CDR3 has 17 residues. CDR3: CASSTLTGGAGNQPQHF. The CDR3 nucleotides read TGTGCCAGTAGTACACTGACAGGGGGGGCCGGCAATCAGCCCCAGCATTTT.

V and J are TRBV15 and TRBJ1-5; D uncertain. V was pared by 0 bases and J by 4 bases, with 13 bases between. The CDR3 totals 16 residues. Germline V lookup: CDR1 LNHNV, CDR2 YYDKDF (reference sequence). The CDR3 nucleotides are TGTGCCACCAGCAGAGAGGTGGGAGGGAGTAATCAGCCCCAGCATTTT. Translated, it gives CATSREVGGSNQPQHF.